The 29 T cell receptor beta chains below were found in one sample sequenced in a study of response to subunit inactivated influenza vaccine (dated by TCRdb to the late 2010s). The library was obtained by RT-PCR. The sequencer was an Illumina HiSeq 2500. The public reads were run again by TCRdb, first through fastp at Q25 and then through MiXCR, and only productive beta chains were kept. Each CDR3 protein gets just one entry, which takes the most common genes and DNA from the rows behind it. The sample records about 570,000 distinct CDR3 sequences, roughly 12% of which are singletons. Clones ranked in the top ten supply 11% of the sample. This sample was shared with a second study, whose subject was T cells expressing NK-cell markers. Drawing on the second study: TCR beta cDNA libraries were made by 5'RACE template switching that added a universal primer site and unique molecular identifiers.

Sequencing used PBMCs from blood, obtained on the day of vaccination. These receptor sequences come from a man aged 50-59 years who received an inactivated influenza vaccine. Donor details come from another sample of the same person, matched by shared clones.

The V and J genes are TRBV4-1 and TRBJ1-2; D gene uncertain. V was clipped by 4 bases and J by 6 bases, with 18 bases between them. There are 15 residues in the CDR3. CDR1 MGHRA and CDR2 YSYEKL come from the germline V gene. CDR3 bases: TGCGCCAGCAGCCTAGAGGGCACCGCCTCTCATGGCTACACCTTC. This encodes CASSLEGTASHGYTF.

This clonotype appeared a few times. The J gene is TRBJ2-3, the V gene TRBV20-1; 7 nucleotides align to TRBD2. CDR1 DFQATT and CDR2 SNEGSKA come from the germline V gene (reference sequence). With V trimmed by 0 bases and J by 0 bases, 15 bases remained unmatched. The CDR3 is 19 amino acids. CDR3 DNA sequence: TGCAGTGCTAGAGATCAGAACCTTCGATCGGGAGGAAGCACAGATACGCAGTATTTT. This sequence encodes CSARDQNLRSGGSTDTQYF.

Worth noting for this clonotype: The conserved phenylalanine or tryptophan is not found at the CDR3 terminus, so this likely reflects a read error. The V and J genes are TRBV27 and TRBJ1-1, with 10 positions matching TRBD1. Germline assignment: CDR1 MNHEY and CDR2 SMNVEV (reference sequence). Trimming at V came to 10 bases and at J to 1 base, leaving 6 bases not matched to a gene. The CDR3 consists of 14 residues. The chain's CDR3 is CAKVRDRGNTEAFL. The CDR3 nucleotides are TGTGCCAAAGTCCGGGACAGGGGGAACACTGAAGCTTTCCTT.

The chain carries TRBV7-2 and TRBJ2-2; D not resolved. The CDR3 totals 15 residues. The V end was cut by 2 bases, the J end by 0 bases, with 7 bases between. Germline CDR1 is SGHTA and CDR2 is FQGNSA. CDR3 residues: CASSLLDANTGELFF. The CDR3 region has the DNA TGTGCCAGCAGCTTACTCGACGCGAACACCGGGGAGCTGTTTTTT.

The gene calls are TRBV12-3 or TRBV12-4 and TRBJ2-3, with a tentative D call TRBD2 (6 bases). The CDR3 covers 15 residues. Trimming removed 2 bases from V and 2 bases from J, with 11 bases in between. CDR3 residues: CASSLTGLYTDTQYF. Written as DNA, the CDR3 is TGTGCCAGCAGTTTAACGGGACTCTACACAGATACGCAGTATTTT.

This clonotype has more than one count but fewer than ten. This rearrangement joins TRBV9 to TRBJ2-2, with TRBD2 identical over 11 bases. This CDR3 has 18 amino acids. CDR1 SGDLS and CDR2 YYNGEE come from the germline V gene. V lost 6 bases to trimming and J lost 3 bases; unmatched junction nucleotides: 13. CDR3 residues: CASTWGSGRALDTGELFF. The CDR3 DNA is TGTGCCAGCACCTGGGGTAGCGGGAGGGCCTTGGACACCGGGGAGCTGTTTTTT. Looking up the rest from reference TRBV9 and TRBJ2-2 gives the full variable domain: DSGVTQTPKHLITATGQRVTLRCSPRSGDLSVYWYQQSLDQGLQFLIQYYNGEERAKGNILERFSAQQFPDLHSELNLSSLELGDSALYFCASTWGSGRALDTGELFFGEGSRLTVL.

The sample holds a few counts of this clonotype. This rearrangement joins TRBV14 to TRBJ2-7; 10 bases agree with TRBD1. The CDR3 sequence is 12 residues long. Losses at the gene ends were 8 bases for V and 9 bases for J; bases not matched to a gene: 7. Germline V gives CDR1 SGHDN, CDR2 FVKESK. Written as DNA, the CDR3 is TGTGCCAGCGGGACAGGGGTTTTCGCGCAGTACTTC. Protein: CASGTGVFAQYF.

This clonotype was recorded only once. This chain links TRBV5-1 with TRBJ2-5; D is undetermined. The CDR3 consists of 14 residues. From germline, CDR1 is SGHRS and CDR2 YFSETQ. The V and J ends lost 1 base and 3 bases respectively, with 10 bases between them. Written as DNA, the CDR3 is TGCGCCAGCAGCTTGACCATCACGGAAGAGACCCAGTACTTC. Translating gives CASSLTITEETQYF.

This chain connects TRBV5-1 to TRBJ2-2, with D uncertain. Trimming pared 3 bases from V and 6 bases from J, leaving 15 bases between. The CDR3 spans 15 residues. Germline V CDR1 and CDR2: SGHRS, YFSETQ. The CDR3: CASSWSSATPGELFF. Here the CDR3 DNA reads TGCGCCAGCAGCTGGAGCTCGGCAACACCCGGGGAGCTGTTTTTT.

V usage is TRBV4-3 and J usage is TRBJ2-7; possibly TRBD2 for D (6 bases). CDR1 and CDR2 from the germline V gene are LGHNA and YSLEER. V was cut by 0 bases and J by 7 bases, with 19 bases left in between. This CDR3 is 16 amino acids long. CDR3 DNA sequence: TGCGCCAGCAGCCAAGACCTCAGAGGACGGGGAGGAGAGCAGTACTTC. It specifies CASSQDLRGRGGEQYF.

This clonotype was counted at least ten times. This chain uses TRBV5-6 with TRBJ2-7; a weak D match, TRBD1 (6 bases). The CDR3 contains 15 residues. From germline, CDR1 is SGHDT and CDR2 YYEEEE. With 0 bases removed from V and 0 bases from J, the gap between germline ends came to 10 bases. In nucleotides, the CDR3 is TGTGCCAGCAGCTTGGTGGGGACAACCTCCTACGAGCAGTACTTC. Translating it yields CASSLVGTTSYEQYF.

The V call is TRBV20-1, the J call TRBJ2-3; D unclear. Looked up from germline, CDR1 is DFQATT and CDR2 is SNEGSKA (reference sequence). The germline V and J ends were trimmed by 3 bases and 1 base, with 11 bases remaining between them. This CDR3 is 14 amino acids long. The CDR3 is CSASRAVGTDTQYF. The CDR3 DNA reads as TGCAGTGCTAGCCGGGCAGTCGGCACAGATACGCAGTATTTT.

This clonotype was detected only a few times. This sequence joins TRBV5-1 and TRBJ2-2; D may be TRBD1 (5 bases). Germline V gene data show CDR1 as SGHRS and CDR2 as YFSETQ. This CDR3 contains 15 residues. V lost 4 bases and J lost 4, with 14 bases in between. The DNA for the CDR3 is TGCGCCAGCAGCCCCTTGCTCCAGGGCACCGGGGAGCTGTTTTTT. Protein sequence: CASSPLLQGTGELFF.

This clonotype was seen only a few times. CDR3 bases: TGTGCCAGCAACTTTGGGCCCGACACCGGGGAGCTGTTTTTT. Protein: CASNFGPDTGELFF. The rearrangement uses TRBV28 and TRBJ2-2; the D is unclear. CDR1 MDHEN and CDR2 SYDVKM come from the germline V gene. The CDR3 contains 14 residues. V gave up 7 bases and J gave up 3 bases, with 12 bases separating them.

This clonotype was seen at least ten times. The chain joins TRBV7-9 to TRBJ2-7; 9 bases are a match to TRBD1. CDR1 and CDR2 (germline): SEHNR, FQNEAQ (reference sequence). The V segment lost 0 bases and the J segment 6 bases; nucleotides outside the gene matches: 6. The CDR3 consists of 15 residues. As DNA, the CDR3 is TGTGCCAGCAGCTTAGCAGGGACAGGGCCCTTCGAGCAGTACTTC. Amino acid sequence: CASSLAGTGPFEQYF.

The chain uses TRBV7-2 and TRBJ2-7, with D possibly TRBD2 on 5 matching bases. Trimming cost V 4 bases and J 7 bases, with 14 bases left between them. Germline V gene data show CDR1 as SGHTA and CDR2 as FQGNSA. There are 13 residues in the CDR3. The CDR3 DNA follows: TGTGCCAGCAGCTCCTCACAGACGGGGGAGCAGTACTTC. It codes for CASSSSQTGEQYF.

The chain joins TRBV12-3 or TRBV12-4 to TRBJ2-1, with D tentatively TRBD2 (7 bases). This CDR3 is built from 16 residues. V was trimmed by 4 bases and J by 2 bases, leaving 15 bases between them. The CDR3 sequence is CASSSIRGGAYNEQFF. DNA for the CDR3: TGTGCCAGCAGTTCCATTCGAGGGGGGGCCTACAATGAGCAGTTCTTC.

This clonotype was observed a handful of times. The V call is TRBV20-1, the J call TRBJ2-7; D is unresolved. Germline values: CDR1 DFQATT, CDR2 SNEGSKA (reference sequence). Trimming took off 7 bases at V and 1 base at J, with 11 bases between the two ends. The CDR3 has 12 residues. The DNA for the CDR3 is TGCAGTGAAATAGGGCCATCCTACGAGCAGTACTTC. Its protein product is CSEIGPSYEQYF.

The rearrangement links TRBV12-3 or TRBV12-4 to TRBJ2-7, with 9 bases aligning to TRBD2. This CDR3 comprises 13 residues. The V and J ends lost 6 bases and 13 bases, in that order; junction bases with no gene match: 13. The chain's CDR3 is CASRTDWAGGEYF. CDR3 nucleotides: TGTGCCAGCAGGACCGATTGGGCGGGAGGGGAATACTTC.

The chain uses TRBV6-1 and TRBJ2-2; TRBD1 matches 10 bases. V lost 10 bases to trimming and J lost 5 bases; unmatched junction nucleotides: 4. Germline V gene lookup returns CDR1 MNHNS and CDR2 SASEGT. CDR3 size: 13 residues. The CDR3 is CATGQGVTGELFF. The CDR3 coding sequence is TGTGCCACCGGACAGGGGGTTACCGGGGAGCTGTTTTTT.

This clonotype was recorded a few times. The chain uses TRBV5-1 and TRBJ2-7, with D hard to call. Trimming shortened V by 4 bases and J by 2 bases, and 7 bases separated the two germline ends. The germline gives CDR1 SGHRS, CDR2 YFSETQ. This CDR3 has 12 residues. CDR3 in amino acids: CASSAQTYEQYF. CDR3 coding DNA: TGCGCCAGCAGCGCACAGACCTACGAGCAGTACTTC.

The chain has TRBV15 and TRBJ2-1, with 8 bases lining up with TRBD2. With V trimmed by 0 bases and J by 2 bases, 6 bases remained unmatched. This CDR3 is built from 17 residues. The germline gives CDR1 LNHNV, CDR2 YYDKDF (reference sequence). The CDR3 sequence: CATSRDTAGVAYNEQFF. The CDR3 DNA follows: TGTGCCACCAGCAGAGATACAGCGGGAGTAGCCTACAATGAGCAGTTCTTC.

The chain has TRBV29-1 and TRBJ2-1; 7 bases map to TRBD1. V gave up 4 bases and J gave up 6 bases; unmatched junction bases: 6. The CDR3 covers 13 residues. Germline values: CDR1 SQVTM, CDR2 ANQGSEA. The chain's CDR3 is CSVVQGSGNEQFF. In nucleotides, the CDR3 is TGCAGCGTTGTACAGGGGAGTGGCAATGAGCAGTTCTTC.

V is TRBV5-1 and J is TRBJ2-5; weak D call: TRBD1 (5 bases). Per the germline V gene, CDR1 is SGHRS and CDR2 is YFSETQ. This CDR3 contains 15 residues. V was shortened by 3 bases and J by 1 base, with 13 bases between the two germline ends. The CDR3 spells CASSSGTGPQETQYF. The CDR3 region has the DNA TGCGCCAGCAGCTCCGGAACAGGACCCCAAGAGACCCAGTACTTC.

The table lists this clonotype with a few counts. The chain carries TRBV28 and TRBJ1-1, with unresolved D. This CDR3 is 12 amino acids long. V dropped 1 base and J dropped 7 bases, with 7 bases sitting between them. The germline V gene encodes CDR1 MDHEN and CDR2 SYDVKM. CDR3 protein: CASSLLSYEAFF. The DNA for the CDR3 is TGTGCCAGCAGTTTATTAAGTTATGAAGCTTTCTTT.

This clonotype was picked up many times. This chain links TRBV5-1 with TRBJ2-1; maybe TRBD2 (6 bases). Germline V gene data show CDR1 as SGHRS and CDR2 as YFSETQ. This CDR3 is built from 14 residues. The V and J ends lost 0 bases and 2 bases respectively, with 6 bases between them. CDR3 sequence (DNA): TGCGCCAGCAGCTTGGGCGGGGCCTACAATGAGCAGTTCTTC. It yields the protein CASSLGGAYNEQFF.

V usage is TRBV20-1 and J usage is TRBJ2-7, with 9 bases lining up with TRBD1. Germline CDR1 reads DFQATT; CDR2 reads SNEGSKA (reference sequence). This CDR3 region has 12 residues. V shed 5 bases and J 3 bases; nucleotides not matched to a gene: 2. This CDR3 reads CSAGDRDYEQYF. The CDR3 nucleotides are TGCAGTGCTGGGGACAGGGACTACGAGCAGTACTTC.

This clonotype was seen a single time. The chain joins TRBV9 to TRBJ2-7; D possibly corresponds to TRBD2 (5 bases). The CDR3 length is 15 residues. Trimming cost V 4 bases and J 2 bases, with 16 bases left between them. From germline, CDR1 is SGDLS and CDR2 YYNGEE. The CDR3 DNA reads TGTGCCAGCAGCCCCGGACCCCCCGGGGCCTACGAGCAGTACTTC. It translates to CASSPGPPGAYEQYF.

This clonotype was counted a single time. V usage is TRBV29-1 and J usage is TRBJ2-4; no clear D gene. The germline CDR1 and CDR2 sequences are SQVTM and ANQGSEA. This CDR3 spans 14 amino acids. Here the CDR3 DNA reads TGCGGCCGCGGACCCTCGTGGGCCAAAAACATTCAGTACTTC. This translates into CGRGPSWAKNIQYF.